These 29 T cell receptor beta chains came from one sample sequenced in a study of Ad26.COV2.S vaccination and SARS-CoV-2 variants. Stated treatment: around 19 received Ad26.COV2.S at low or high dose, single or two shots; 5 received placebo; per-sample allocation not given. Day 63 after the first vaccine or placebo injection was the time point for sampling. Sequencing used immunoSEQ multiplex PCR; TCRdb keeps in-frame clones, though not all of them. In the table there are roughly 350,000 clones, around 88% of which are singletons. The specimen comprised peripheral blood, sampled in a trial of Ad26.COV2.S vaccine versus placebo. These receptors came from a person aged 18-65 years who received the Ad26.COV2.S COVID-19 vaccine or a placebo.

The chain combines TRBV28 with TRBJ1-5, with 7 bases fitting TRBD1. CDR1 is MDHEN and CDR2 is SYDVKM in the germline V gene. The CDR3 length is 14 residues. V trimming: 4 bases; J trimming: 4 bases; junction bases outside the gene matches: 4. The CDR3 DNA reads TGTGCCAGCAGTTCGCCGACAGGGAATCAGCCCCAGCATTTT. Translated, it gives CASSSPTGNQPQHF.

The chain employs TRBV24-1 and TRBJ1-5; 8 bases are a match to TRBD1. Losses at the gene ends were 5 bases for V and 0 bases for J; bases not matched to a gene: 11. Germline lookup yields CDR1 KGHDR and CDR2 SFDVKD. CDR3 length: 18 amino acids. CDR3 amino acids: CATSGWGGTGDSNQPQHF. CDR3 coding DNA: TGTGCCACCAGTGGGTGGGGAGGGACAGGAGATAGCAATCAGCCCCAGCATTTT.

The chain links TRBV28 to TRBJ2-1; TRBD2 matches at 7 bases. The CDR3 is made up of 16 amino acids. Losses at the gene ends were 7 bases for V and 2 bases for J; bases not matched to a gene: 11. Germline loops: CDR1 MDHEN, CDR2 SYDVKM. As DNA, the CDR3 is TGTGCCAGCATTGGGGGGGTAGAGAAGGCCTACAATGAGCAGTTCTTC. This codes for CASIGGVEKAYNEQFF.

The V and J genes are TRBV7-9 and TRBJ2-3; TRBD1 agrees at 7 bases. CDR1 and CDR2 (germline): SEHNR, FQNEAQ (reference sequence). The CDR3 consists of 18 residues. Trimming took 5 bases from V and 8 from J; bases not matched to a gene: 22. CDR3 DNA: TGTGCCAGCAGCGACTCGCACAGGGGTTTGGGGATGATTGGTACGCAGTATTTT. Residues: CASSDSHRGLGMIGTQYF.

The CDR3 spells CASSPDRAGNSPLHF. Written as DNA, the CDR3 is TGTGCCAGCAGCCCGGACAGGGCGGGGAATTCACCCCTCCACTTT. This chain uses TRBV5-5 with TRBJ1-6, with 8 bases aligning to TRBD1. CDR3 size: 15 residues. Germline V gene data show CDR1 as SGHKS and CDR2 as YYEKEE (reference sequence). V shed 4 bases and J 7 bases; nucleotides not matched to a gene: 7.

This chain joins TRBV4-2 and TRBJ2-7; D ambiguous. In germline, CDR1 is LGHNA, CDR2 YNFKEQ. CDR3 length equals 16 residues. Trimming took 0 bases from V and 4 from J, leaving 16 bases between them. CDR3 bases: TGTGCCAGCAGCCAAGATCGGGTACGGAGCGCATACGAGCAGTACTTC. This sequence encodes CASSQDRVRSAYEQYF.

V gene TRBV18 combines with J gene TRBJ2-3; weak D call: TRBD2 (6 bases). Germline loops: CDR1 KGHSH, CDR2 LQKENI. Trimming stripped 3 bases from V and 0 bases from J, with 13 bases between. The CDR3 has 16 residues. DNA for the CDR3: TGTGCCAGCTCACCTCTGGAGCGGGCCAGCACAGATACGCAGTATTTT. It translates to CASSPLERASTDTQYF.

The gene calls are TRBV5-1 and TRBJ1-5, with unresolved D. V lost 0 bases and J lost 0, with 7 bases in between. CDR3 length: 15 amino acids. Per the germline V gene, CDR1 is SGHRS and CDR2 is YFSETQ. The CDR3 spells CASSLGGYSNQPQHF. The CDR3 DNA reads TGCGCCAGCAGCTTGGGCGGATATAGCAATCAGCCCCAGCATTTT. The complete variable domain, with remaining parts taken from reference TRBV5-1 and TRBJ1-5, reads KAGVTQTPRYLIKTRGQQVTLSCSPISGHRSVSWYQQTPGQGLQFLFEYFSETQRNKGNFPGRFSGRQFSNSRSEMNVSTLELGDSALYLCASSLGGYSNQPQHFGDGTRLSIL.

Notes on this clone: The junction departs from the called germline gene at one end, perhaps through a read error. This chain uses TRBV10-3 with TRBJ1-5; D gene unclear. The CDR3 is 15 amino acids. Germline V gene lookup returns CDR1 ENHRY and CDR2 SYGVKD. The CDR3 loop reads CAIRESGSPNQPQHF. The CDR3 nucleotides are TGTGCCATCAGGGAGTCCGGGAGTCCGAATCAGCCCCAGCATTTT.

The CDR3 DNA follows: TGTGCCAGCAGCGTCAGAGGGCAGCTTAACTATGGCTACACCTTC. Encoded protein: CASSVRGQLNYGYTF. The genes are TRBV9 and TRBJ1-2; unclear D gene. The V gene lost 2 bases and the J gene lost 1 base, with 12 bases spanning the gap. Germline V gene sequence: CDR1 SGDLS, CDR2 YYNGEE. The CDR3 is 15 amino acids.

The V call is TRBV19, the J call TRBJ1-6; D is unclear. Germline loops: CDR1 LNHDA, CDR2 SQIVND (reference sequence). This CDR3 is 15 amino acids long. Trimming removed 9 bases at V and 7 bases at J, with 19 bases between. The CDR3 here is CASPGFTIGNSPLHF. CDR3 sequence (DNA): TGTGCCAGCCCGGGTTTTACAATAGGGAATTCACCCCTCCACTTT.

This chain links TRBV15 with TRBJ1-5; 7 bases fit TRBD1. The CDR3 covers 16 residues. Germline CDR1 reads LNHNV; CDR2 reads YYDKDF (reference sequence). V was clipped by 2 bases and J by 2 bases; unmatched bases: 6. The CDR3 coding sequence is TGTGCCACCAGCAGATATCAGGGGGTTGGCAATCAGCCCCAGCATTTT. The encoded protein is CATSRYQGVGNQPQHF.

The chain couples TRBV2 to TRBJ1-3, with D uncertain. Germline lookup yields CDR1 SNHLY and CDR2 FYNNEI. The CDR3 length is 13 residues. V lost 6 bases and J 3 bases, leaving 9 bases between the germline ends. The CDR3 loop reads CASRLSSGNTIYF. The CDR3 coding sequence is TGTGCCAGCAGACTCAGTAGTGGAAACACCATATATTTT.

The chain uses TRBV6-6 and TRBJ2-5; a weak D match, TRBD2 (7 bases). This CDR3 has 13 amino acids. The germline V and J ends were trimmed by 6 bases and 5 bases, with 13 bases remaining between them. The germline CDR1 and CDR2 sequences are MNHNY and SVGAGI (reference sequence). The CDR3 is CASRGGAGETQYF. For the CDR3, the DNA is TGTGCCAGCAGAGGGGGGGCCGGGGAGACCCAGTACTTC.

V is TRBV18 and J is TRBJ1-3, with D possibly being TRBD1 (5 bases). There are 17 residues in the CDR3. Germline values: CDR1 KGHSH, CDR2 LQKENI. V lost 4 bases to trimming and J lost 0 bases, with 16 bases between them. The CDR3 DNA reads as TGTGCCAGCTCACGAGCCGGGACCCAGAGCTCTGGAAACACCATATATTTT. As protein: CASSRAGTQSSGNTIYF.

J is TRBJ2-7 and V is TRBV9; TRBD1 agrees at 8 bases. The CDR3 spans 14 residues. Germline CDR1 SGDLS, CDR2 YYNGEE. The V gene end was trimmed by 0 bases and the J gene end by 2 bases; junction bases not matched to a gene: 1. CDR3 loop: CASSVGTGPYEQYF. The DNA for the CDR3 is TGTGCCAGCAGCGTAGGGACAGGGCCCTACGAGCAGTACTTC.

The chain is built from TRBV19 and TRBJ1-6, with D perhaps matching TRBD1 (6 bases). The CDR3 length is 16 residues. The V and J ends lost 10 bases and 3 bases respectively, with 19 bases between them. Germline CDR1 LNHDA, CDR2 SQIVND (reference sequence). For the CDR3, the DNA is TGTGCCACCACCCCCGCGGGGGGCGTCTATAATTCACCCCTCCACTTT. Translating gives CATTPAGGVYNSPLHF.

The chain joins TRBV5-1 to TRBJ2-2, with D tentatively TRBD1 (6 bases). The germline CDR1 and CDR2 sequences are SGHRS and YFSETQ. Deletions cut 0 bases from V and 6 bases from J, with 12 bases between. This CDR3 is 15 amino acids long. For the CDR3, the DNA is TGCGCCAGCAGCTTGGCTACAGGGACCCCCGGGGAGCTGTTTTTT. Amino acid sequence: CASSLATGTPGELFF.

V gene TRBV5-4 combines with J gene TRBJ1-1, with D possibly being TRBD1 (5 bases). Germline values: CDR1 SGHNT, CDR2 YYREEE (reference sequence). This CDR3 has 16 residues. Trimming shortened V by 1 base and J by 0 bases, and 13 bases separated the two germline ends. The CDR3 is CASSLRRGRLNTEAFF. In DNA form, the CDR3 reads TGTGCCAGCAGCTTGAGACGGGGGAGACTGAACACTGAAGCTTTCTTT. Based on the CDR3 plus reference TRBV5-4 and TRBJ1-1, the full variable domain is ETGVTQSPTHLIKTRGQQVTLRCSSQSGHNTVSWYQQALGQGPQFIFQYYREEENGRGNFPPRFSGLQFPNYSSELNVNALELDDSALYLCASSLRRGRLNTEAFFGQGTRLTVV.

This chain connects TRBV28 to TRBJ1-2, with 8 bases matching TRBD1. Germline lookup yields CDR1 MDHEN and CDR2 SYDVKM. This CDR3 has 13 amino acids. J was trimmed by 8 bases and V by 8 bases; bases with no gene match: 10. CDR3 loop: CASGRGRLEGYTF. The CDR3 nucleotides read TGTGCCAGCGGCAGGGGGCGTTTGGAGGGCTACACCTTC.

The CDR3 DNA reads TGTGCCAGCTTGGACTACAATGAGCAGTTCTTC. Translated: CASLDYNEQFF. The gene calls are TRBV6-6 and TRBJ2-1; no clear D gene. V was shortened by 8 bases and J by 3 bases, with 5 bases between the two germline ends. The germline CDR1 and CDR2 sequences are MNHNY and SVGAGI (reference sequence). The CDR3 consists of 11 residues.

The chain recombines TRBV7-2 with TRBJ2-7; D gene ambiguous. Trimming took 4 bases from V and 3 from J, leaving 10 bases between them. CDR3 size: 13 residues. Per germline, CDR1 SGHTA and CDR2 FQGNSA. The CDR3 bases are TGTGCCAGCAGCTCCCCCCTAGGCTACGAGCAGTACTTC. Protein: CASSSPLGYEQYF.

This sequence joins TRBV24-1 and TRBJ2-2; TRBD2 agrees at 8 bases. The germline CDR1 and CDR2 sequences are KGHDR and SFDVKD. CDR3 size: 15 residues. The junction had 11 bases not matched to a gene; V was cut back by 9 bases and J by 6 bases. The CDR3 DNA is TGTGCCACCCAGAATAGCGGGATTGATGCCGGGGAGCTGTTTTTT. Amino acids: CATQNSGIDAGELFF.

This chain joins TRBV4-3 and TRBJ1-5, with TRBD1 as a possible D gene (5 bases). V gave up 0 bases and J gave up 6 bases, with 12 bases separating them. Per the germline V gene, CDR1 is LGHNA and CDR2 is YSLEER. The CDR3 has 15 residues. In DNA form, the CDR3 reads TGCGCCAGCAGCCAAGAGCGGGGACGGGGTCAGCCCCAGCATTTT. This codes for CASSQERGRGQPQHF.

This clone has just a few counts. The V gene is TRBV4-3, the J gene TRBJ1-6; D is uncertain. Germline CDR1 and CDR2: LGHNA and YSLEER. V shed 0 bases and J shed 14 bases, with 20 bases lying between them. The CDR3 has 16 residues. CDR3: CASSQESVGALSALHF. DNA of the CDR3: TGCGCCAGCAGCCAAGAGTCTGTAGGAGCCCTCTCTGCCCTCCACTTT.

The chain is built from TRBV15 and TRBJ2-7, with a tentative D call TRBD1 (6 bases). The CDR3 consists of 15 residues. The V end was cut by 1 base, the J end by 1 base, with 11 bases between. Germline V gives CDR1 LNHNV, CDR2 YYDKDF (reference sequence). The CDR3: CATSRAAGASYEQYF. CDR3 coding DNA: TGTGCCACCAGCAGAGCAGCAGGGGCTTCCTACGAGCAGTACTTC.

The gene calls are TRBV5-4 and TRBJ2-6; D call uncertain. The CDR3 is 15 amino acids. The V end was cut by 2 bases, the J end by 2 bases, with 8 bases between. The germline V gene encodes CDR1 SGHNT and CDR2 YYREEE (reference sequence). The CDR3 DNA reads TGTGCCAGCAGCTTTCTGGGGACTGGGGCCAACGTCCTGACTTTC. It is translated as CASSFLGTGANVLTF.

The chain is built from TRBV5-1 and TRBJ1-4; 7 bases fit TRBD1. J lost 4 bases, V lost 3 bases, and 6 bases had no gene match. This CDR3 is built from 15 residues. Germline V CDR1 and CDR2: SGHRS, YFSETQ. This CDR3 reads CASSYSGTVNEKLFF. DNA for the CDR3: TGCGCCAGCAGCTATTCCGGGACAGTTAATGAAAAACTGTTTTTT. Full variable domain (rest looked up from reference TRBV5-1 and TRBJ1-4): KAGVTQTPRYLIKTRGQQVTLSCSPISGHRSVSWYQQTPGQGLQFLFEYFSETQRNKGNFPGRFSGRQFSNSRSEMNVSTLELGDSALYLCASSYSGTVNEKLFFGSGTQLSVL.

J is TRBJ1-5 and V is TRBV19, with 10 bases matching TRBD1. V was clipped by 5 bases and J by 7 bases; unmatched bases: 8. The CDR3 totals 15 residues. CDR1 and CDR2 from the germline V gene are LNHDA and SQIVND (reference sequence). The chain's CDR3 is CASSVGTGVGQPQHF. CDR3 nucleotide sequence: TGTGCCAGTAGTGTCGGGACAGGGGTTGGACAGCCCCAGCATTTT.